The 32 T cell receptor beta chains below come from one sample, sequenced in a study of T cells in Graves' hyperthyroidism and ophthalmopathy. TCR beta CDR3 regions were amplified from RNA. HTBI primers drove first-round RT-PCR of the TCR CDR3. TCRdb independently ran MiXCR on the multiplex PCR reads; one entry per CDR3 protein. The repertoire includes roughly 660,000 distinct CDR3 sequences, approximately 15% of them detected once, and 15% to 18% sits in the top ten. Sequencing input: blood. The receptor set was obtained from a man aged 45-65 years with Graves' hyperthyroidism.

The V call is TRBV24-1, the J call TRBJ1-5; the D gene is possibly TRBD1 (5 bases). CDR1 and CDR2 (germline): KGHDR, SFDVKD. The CDR3 is made up of 16 amino acids. Deletions cut 1 base from V and 1 base from J, with 10 bases between. CDR3 region: CATSDLGAISNQPQHF. CDR3 sequence (DNA): TGTGCCACCAGTGATTTAGGGGCGATCAGCAATCAGCCCCAGCATTTT.

This clonotype was seen ten or more times. This rearrangement joins TRBV3-1 to TRBJ2-1; D is uncertain. Per the germline V gene, CDR1 is LGHDT and CDR2 is YNNKEL (reference sequence). The CDR3 is made up of 14 amino acids. Between the trimmed V and J ends, which lost 5 bases and 6 bases, there was a span of 14 bases. CDR3 sequence: CASSSGPPLNEQFF. The CDR3 DNA follows: TGTGCCAGCAGCTCCGGACCCCCCCTCAATGAGCAGTTCTTC.

The genes are TRBV19 and TRBJ1-4; D possibly corresponds to TRBD1 (5 bases). The germline V gene encodes CDR1 LNHDA and CDR2 SQIVND (reference sequence). The V end lost 4 bases, the J end lost 8 bases, and 14 bases lay between the germline ends. The CDR3 sequence is 14 residues long. In DNA form, the CDR3 reads TGTGCCAGTAGTAGGCGGGGCGCCGTCGAAAAACTGTTTTTT. This translates into CASSRRGAVEKLFF.

This clonotype was detected a few times. The CDR3 is CASSSEAHYGYTF. As DNA, the CDR3 is TGTGCCAGCAGTTCCGAGGCACACTATGGCTACACCTTC. The chain carries TRBV27 and TRBJ1-2; no reliable D call. The V end lost 4 bases, the J end lost 3 bases, and 9 bases lay between the germline ends. In germline, CDR1 is MNHEY, CDR2 SMNVEV (reference sequence). The CDR3 totals 13 residues.

This rearrangement joins TRBV20-1 to TRBJ2-1; no firm D call. The V gene's germline CDR1 is DFQATT and CDR2 SNEGSKA (reference sequence). V lost 4 bases and J lost 9, with 10 bases in between. The CDR3 sequence is 11 residues long. CDR3 protein: CSAKVPGEQFF. The CDR3 DNA follows: TGCAGTGCTAAGGTCCCCGGTGAGCAGTTCTTC.

This clonotype showed up many times. This sequence joins TRBV12-3 or TRBV12-4 and TRBJ2-3; D is uncertain. The CDR3 runs 11 residues. V shed 2 bases and J shed 11 bases, with 8 bases lying between them. CDR3 DNA sequence: TGTGCCAGCAGTTTACTAGGGCTGCAGTATTTT. Amino acid sequence: CASSLLGLQYF.

This clonotype was observed at least ten times. This sequence joins TRBV7-2 and TRBJ2-3, with 11 positions matching TRBD2. This CDR3 spans 16 amino acids. Germline trimming cut 5 bases from V and 2 bases from J; bases unmatched to any gene: 6. Per germline, CDR1 SGHTA and CDR2 FQGNSA. CDR3 region: CASSPTSGILTDTQYF. As DNA, the CDR3 is TGTGCCAGCAGCCCGACTAGCGGGATCCTCACAGATACGCAGTATTTT.

This clonotype was counted at least ten times. The chain couples TRBV12-5 to TRBJ2-2; 7 nucleotides match TRBD2. With 8 bases clipped from V and 1 base from J, the junction kept 4 bases outside the gene matches. The CDR3 runs to 14 residues. Germline-derived CDR1 and CDR2 are LGHNT and FRNRAP. The CDR3 region has the DNA TGTGCTAGTCGGGCTAGCGGGAACACCGGGGAGCTGTTTTTT. It codes for CASRASGNTGELFF.

In this sample, this clonotype turned up a few times. J is TRBJ2-2 and V is TRBV19; 8 bases align to TRBD1. The CDR3 covers 18 residues. V shed 3 bases, J shed 4 bases, and the junction held 13 bases outside the gene matches. CDR1 is LNHDA and CDR2 is SQIVND in the germline V gene (reference sequence). The CDR3 region is CASSIFSGGAESTGELFF. The CDR3 DNA follows: TGTGCCAGTAGTATTTTTTCAGGGGGCGCTGAGTCCACCGGGGAGCTGTTTTTT.

This clonotype was seen a handful of times. The V call is TRBV7-3, the J call TRBJ2-1; 11 bases agree with TRBD2. The CDR3 is 15 residues long. Germline CDR1 reads SGHTA; CDR2 reads FQGTGA. J lost 6 bases, V lost 5 bases, and 6 bases had no gene match. The DNA for the CDR3 is TGTGCCAGCAGCCGACTAGCGGGGTCCCTCAATGAGCAGTTCTTC. Its protein product is CASSRLAGSLNEQFF.

This clonotype has ten or more counts. The J gene is TRBJ2-5, the V gene TRBV15, with 8 bases identical to TRBD1. This CDR3 contains 16 residues. Germline values: CDR1 LNHNV, CDR2 YYDKDF (reference sequence). V dropped 0 bases and J dropped 4; count of bases not matched to a gene: 7. Written as DNA, the CDR3 is TGTGCCACCAGCAGAGAGGGAGCAGGGGGCTCAGAGACCCAGTACTTC. The encoded protein is CATSREGAGGSETQYF.

This clonotype has at least ten counts. The chain employs TRBV28 and TRBJ2-7; 8 bases are a match to TRBD1. Trimming at V came to 7 bases and at J to 2 bases, leaving 7 bases not matched to a gene. The CDR3 extends over 14 amino acids. Germline assignment: CDR1 MDHEN and CDR2 SYDVKM. CDR3 residues: CASTAGTGTYEQYF. The CDR3 DNA is TGTGCCAGCACGGCCGGGACAGGAACCTACGAGCAGTACTTC.

This clonotype was found many times. This chain connects TRBV7-9 to TRBJ2-1; 9 positions match TRBD2. CDR1 SEHNR and CDR2 FQNEAQ come from the germline V gene (reference sequence). Trimming at V came to 2 bases and at J to 6 bases, leaving 8 bases not matched to a gene. The CDR3 is 16 residues long. The CDR3 sequence: CASSLNPGTSPNEQFF. The CDR3 DNA sequence: TGTGCCAGCAGCTTAAACCCTGGGACTAGCCCCAATGAGCAGTTCTTC. The full variable domain, rest sourced from reference TRBV7-9 and TRBJ2-1, is DTGVSQNPRHKITKRGQNVTFRCDPISEHNRLYWYRQTLGQGPEFLTYFQNEAQLEKSRLLSDRFSAERPKGSFSTLEIQRTEQGDSAMYLCASSLNPGTSPNEQFFGPGTRLTVL.

This clonotype was observed at least ten times. V and J are TRBV27 and TRBJ2-5; D is unresolved. Germline loops: CDR1 MNHEY, CDR2 SMNVEV (reference sequence). Trimming removed 3 bases from V and 2 bases from J, with 10 bases in between. CDR3 length equals 14 residues. Written as DNA, the CDR3 is TGTGCCAGCAGTTTTCGACAAACGCAAGAGACCCAGTACTTC. Translating it yields CASSFRQTQETQYF.

Ten or more counts support this clonotype. The chain links TRBV12-3 or TRBV12-4 to TRBJ2-1; 9 bases are shared with TRBD1. The CDR3 extends over 14 amino acids. The ends lost 6 bases at V and 6 bases at J; junction bases unmatched: 6. CDR3 protein: CASRRDRAGNEQFF. The CDR3 DNA reads TGTGCCAGCAGACGGGACAGGGCGGGCAATGAGCAGTTCTTC.

This clonotype was found many times. The J gene is TRBJ2-7, the V gene TRBV5-6; perhaps TRBD1 as D (6 bases). This CDR3 comprises 15 residues. Germline V CDR1 and CDR2: SGHDT, YYEEEE. The V end was cut by 3 bases, the J end by 2 bases, with 15 bases between. The CDR3 bases are TGTGCCAGCAGCTGGCCGGGACAACCTACCTACGAGCAGTACTTC. The encoded protein is CASSWPGQPTYEQYF.

With respect to this clonotype: This may stem from a read error, because a much larger clone lies one nucleotide away. The chain carries TRBV25-1 and TRBJ2-5, with TRBD1 identical over 10 bases. CDR1 is MGHDK and CDR2 is SYGVNS in the germline V gene. This CDR3 spans 15 amino acids. Trimming at V came to 6 bases and at J to 3 bases, leaving 7 bases not matched to a gene. CDR3 residues: CASSEPGTGEETQYF. In DNA, the CDR3 is TGTGCCAGCAGCGAACCGGGGACAGGGGAAGAGACCCAGTACTTC.

At least ten counts were recorded for this clonotype. The V gene is TRBV11-3, the J gene TRBJ1-4, with D unresolved. The ends were cut back, 1 base at V and 2 bases at J, with 5 bases in the middle. This CDR3 has 14 amino acids. Germline V gene lookup returns CDR1 SGHNT and CDR2 YENEEA. CDR3 in amino acids: CASSLGGTNEKLFF. The DNA of the CDR3 is TGTGCCAGCAGCTTAGGTGGGACTAATGAAAAACTGTTTTTT.

This clonotype has a count of ten or more. V gene TRBV13 combines with J gene TRBJ1-3; no definite D call. This CDR3 region has 17 residues. The germline V gene encodes CDR1 PRHDT and CDR2 FYEKMQ (reference sequence). Between the trimmed V and J ends, which lost 1 base and 0 bases, there was a span of 13 bases. The CDR3 bases are TGTGCCAGCAGCTTAGCGGGAGGGCGAAGCTCTGGAAACACCATATATTTT. It translates to CASSLAGGRSSGNTIYF. Full variable domain (rest looked up from reference TRBV13 and TRBJ1-3): AAGVIQSPRHLIKEKRETATLKCYPIPRHDTVYWYQQGPGQDPQFLISFYEKMQSDKGSIPDRFSAQQFSDYHSELNMSSLELGDSALYFCASSLAGGRSSGNTIYFGEGSWLTVV.

This clonotype was recorded many times. The chain recombines TRBV9 with TRBJ2-1; 7 nucleotides align to TRBD1. With V trimmed by 0 bases and J by 7 bases, 7 bases remained unmatched. Per the germline V gene, CDR1 is SGDLS and CDR2 is YYNGEE. This CDR3 region has 15 residues. The CDR3 is CASSVAGTVGNEQFF. The CDR3 bases are TGTGCCAGCAGCGTAGCCGGGACAGTTGGGAATGAGCAGTTCTTC.

This chain links TRBV7-3 with TRBJ1-1; 12 bases match TRBD1. CDR1 and CDR2 from the germline V gene are SGHTA and FQGTGA. Germline trimming cut 3 bases from V and 0 bases from J; bases unmatched to any gene: 2. This CDR3 spans 16 amino acids. The CDR3 region has the DNA TGTGCCAGCAGCTTTGGGGACAGGGGGCTGAACACTGAAGCTTTCTTT. Its protein product is CASSFGDRGLNTEAFF.

This clonotype was recorded at least ten times. The V call is TRBV28, the J call TRBJ2-7, with TRBD1 matching over 7 bases. This CDR3 comprises 13 residues. Germline V CDR1 and CDR2: MDHEN, SYDVKM. V trimming: 6 bases; J trimming: 7 bases; junction bases outside the gene matches: 9. The DNA of the CDR3 is TGTGCCAGCAGATCCGGACAGGTCGGGGAGCAGTACTTC. It specifies CASRSGQVGEQYF.

Points on this clonotype: A much bigger clone sits one base away, suggesting this may be a read error. The V gene is TRBV18, the J gene TRBJ2-2, with a possible D match to TRBD2 (6 bases). The V gene lost 4 bases and the J gene lost 0 bases, with 12 bases spanning the gap. This CDR3 is 16 amino acids long. Per germline, CDR1 KGHSH and CDR2 LQKENI. The CDR3: CASSRRGSTNTGELFF. CDR3 sequence (DNA): TGTGCCAGCTCACGACGGGGGTCAACGAACACCGGGGAGCTGTTTTTT.

This clonotype turned up a few times. The chain carries TRBV9 and TRBJ1-4; TRBD1 matches at 8 bases. The germline CDR1 and CDR2 sequences are SGDLS and YYNGEE. This CDR3 comprises 15 residues. V was pared by 4 bases and J by 6 bases, with 8 bases of the junction left unmatched. In DNA, the CDR3 is TGTGCCAGCAGCAAGACAGGGGCCCTTTATGAAAAACTGTTTTTT. Its translation is CASSKTGALYEKLFF.

This chain links TRBV19 with TRBJ1-4, with 7 bases fitting TRBD1. This CDR3 contains 16 residues. The germline gives CDR1 LNHDA, CDR2 SQIVND (reference sequence). The junction had 10 bases not matched to a gene; V was cut back by 5 bases and J by 4 bases. The DNA of the CDR3 is TGTGCCAGTAGTCCCCGTCGACAGGGTCGTAATGAAAAACTGTTTTTT. It specifies CASSPRRQGRNEKLFF.

V and J are TRBV13 and TRBJ2-7; 8 bases are a match to TRBD1. J lost 7 bases, V lost 2 bases, and 10 bases had no gene match. The CDR3 loop spans 15 amino acids. Germline CDR1 PRHDT, CDR2 FYEKMQ (reference sequence). The CDR3 reads CASSLNRGTSGEQYF. For the CDR3, the DNA is TGTGCCAGCAGCTTAAACAGGGGGACTTCTGGAGAGCAGTACTTC.

This clonotype has at least ten counts. This sequence joins TRBV20-1 and TRBJ2-7, with D perhaps TRBD2 (6 bases). Germline V gene lookup returns CDR1 DFQATT and CDR2 SNEGSKA (reference sequence). Trimming cost V 0 bases and J 0 bases, with 9 bases left between them. This CDR3 has 14 amino acids. The DNA of the CDR3 is TGCAGTGCTAGAGATCCGGGGGACTCCTACGAGCAGTACTTC. Amino acids: CSARDPGDSYEQYF.

This clonotype was found many times. A much larger clone is a single base away; this may be a read error. The chain has TRBV2 and TRBJ1-1; 8 nucleotides line up with TRBD1. The CDR3 spans 12 residues. Germline trimming cut 6 bases from V and 4 bases from J; bases unmatched to any gene: 1. Germline CDR1 reads SNHLY; CDR2 reads FYNNEI. The CDR3 loop is CASRTGATEAFF. The DNA for the CDR3 is TGTGCCAGCAGGACAGGGGCCACTGAAGCTTTCTTT.

This clonotype was seen repeatedly, ten times or more. V and J are TRBV2 and TRBJ2-4, with D tentatively TRBD2 (5 bases). Deletions cut 3 bases from V and 7 bases from J, with 7 bases between. Germline CDR1 SNHLY, CDR2 FYNNEI. This CDR3 contains 12 residues. Here the CDR3 reads CASSDRGNIQYF. The DNA for the CDR3 is TGTGCCAGCAGTGACAGAGGGAACATTCAGTACTTC.

The rearrangement joins TRBV20-1 to TRBJ2-7; 7 bases are a match to TRBD1. The CDR3 sequence is 14 residues long. Per the germline V gene, CDR1 is DFQATT and CDR2 is SNEGSKA (reference sequence). J gave up 4 bases and V 1 base, and 7 bases lay outside the gene matches. CDR3 sequence (DNA): TGCAGTGCTAGAGGGGGTCAGGGGGTTTACGAGCAGTACTTC. This encodes CSARGGQGVYEQYF.

This clonotype was recorded at least ten times. V usage is TRBV27 and J usage is TRBJ2-6; tentatively, D is TRBD1 (6 bases). The CDR3 spans 17 residues. Trimming removed 5 bases from V and 0 bases from J, with 14 bases in between. CDR1 is MNHEY and CDR2 is SMNVEV in the germline V gene (reference sequence). CDR3 sequence: CASSHRAGVSGANVLTF. The CDR3 nucleotides read TGTGCCAGCAGTCACAGGGCAGGGGTCTCTGGGGCCAACGTCCTGACTTTC.

This clonotype was recorded many times. This chain connects TRBV2 to TRBJ1-1, with 7 bases identical to TRBD1. With V trimmed by 6 bases and J by 3 bases, 4 bases remained unmatched. Germline values: CDR1 SNHLY, CDR2 FYNNEI. The CDR3 extends over 13 amino acids. The CDR3 reads CASSLQGHTEAFF. The DNA for the CDR3 is TGTGCCAGCAGCCTACAGGGGCACACTGAAGCTTTCTTT. The whole variable domain, remainder taken from reference TRBV2 and TRBJ1-1, is EPEVTQTPSHQVTQMGQEVILRCVPISNHLYFYWYRQILGQKVEFLVSFYNNEISEKSEIFDDQFSVERPDGSNFTLKIRSTKLEDSAMYFCASSLQGHTEAFFGQGTRLTVV.